A selection of T cell receptor beta chains follows, all from one sample in a study of blood T cell repertoires in COVID-19. The method was immunoSEQ multiplex PCR; TCRdb's version includes in-frame clones alone and lacks a portion of them. The sample has about 180,000 clones, around 86% seen once; the top ten hold about 8.3%. The sample comprised peripheral blood. Receptors were obtained from a woman in her seventies with COVID-19, enrolled during active disease. The CDR3 runs from the conserved cysteine through the conserved F or W. The D gene is left open where the match is weak. Not every row has a clone size; where given, it reads once, few, many or a size class.

clone_size d_call j_call v_call cdr3_nt cdr3_aa
NA TRBD2 TRBJ2-3 TRBV5-4 TGTGCCAGCAGCTTGGGCGGACTAGCGGAATCAGATACGCAGTATTTT CASSLGGLAESDTQYF
NA NA TRBJ1-2 TRBV10-3 TGTGCCATCAGTAGACCGACAGGCTTTTCCTATGGCTACACCTTC CAISRPTGFSYGYTF
NA TRBD1 TRBJ1-4 TRBV7-2 TGTGCCAGCAGCACCGGGACAGCCCAAAAACTGTTTTTT CASSTGTAQKLFF
once NA TRBJ1-1 TRBV28 TGTGCCAGCACCATACGAATGGGGAGAGGAACTGAAGCTTTCTTT CASTIRMGRGTEAFF
NA TRBD2 TRBJ2-3 TRBV5-1 TGCGCCAGCAGCTTGGTATCGAGGCTAGCGGGAGGTACAGATACGCAGTATTTT CASSLVSRLAGGTDTQYF
NA TRBD2 TRBJ2-6 TRBV4-2 TGTGCCAGCAGCCGGGGACTAGCGGGAGGGTCTGGGGCCAACGTCCTGACTTTC CASSRGLAGGSGANVLTF
NA TRBD2 TRBJ2-7 TRBV11-2 TGTGCCAGCAGCTTAGCGGGAGGGAAGTCCTACGAGCAGTACTTC CASSLAGGKSYEQYF
NA NA TRBJ2-3 TRBV5-1 TGCGCCAGCAGCCCAGCGGACAGTAGCACAGATACGCAGTATTTT CASSPADSSTDTQYF
NA NA TRBJ2-7 TRBV7-9 TGTGCCAGCAGCTTAGGAGGGGGCTACGAGCAGTACTTC CASSLGGGYEQYF
NA NA TRBJ2-5 TRBV5-4 TGTGCCAGCAGCTATAAAAAAGGGGGAGAGACCCAGTACTTC CASSYKKGGETQYF
few TRBD1 TRBJ1-5 TRBV7-2 TGTGCCAGCAGCTTCGGACAGGGCGGGCAGCCCCAGCATTTT CASSFGQGGQPQHF
NA NA TRBJ2-3 TRBV6-5 TGTGCCAGCAGTTACTCGGCTAGCGCAAGCACAGATACGCAGTATTTT CASSYSASASTDTQYF
NA NA TRBJ2-2 TRBV19 TGTGCCAGTACCCTGGGCTATCGAGCCACCGGGGAGCTGTTTTTT CASTLGYRATGELFF
NA NA TRBJ1-1 TRBV25-1 TGTGCCAGCACTAAGGGGTTTAATTTTGAAGCTTTCTTT CASTKGFNFEAFF
NA TRBD2 TRBJ2-1 TRBV5-4 TGTGCCAGCAGCTCAGCCATTAGACTAGCGGGAGTATTGAATGAGCAGTTCTTC CASSSAIRLAGVLNEQFF
NA NA TRBJ2-6 TRBV3-1/TRBV3-2 TGTGCCAGCAGTCCGAGCTCTGGGGCCAACGTCCTGACTTTC CASSPSSGANVLTF
NA TRBD2 TRBJ2-1 TRBV14 TGTGCCAGCAGCCAACCGGGACTAGCGGCCAATAGTGCCTACAATGAGCAGTTCTTC CASSQPGLAANSAYNEQFF
few NA TRBJ1-3 TRBV5-6 TGTGCCAGCAGCTTTAGTCCGTCCTCTGGAAACACCATATATTTT CASSFSPSSGNTIYF
NA NA TRBJ2-7 TRBV3-1/TRBV3-2 TGTGCCAGCAGCCTGCTGCGGGATCCGCCTTACGAGCAGTACTTC CASSLLRDPPYEQYF
NA NA TRBJ2-1 TRBV19 TGTGCCAGTACCTCGGGGGGACAACTCTCCTACAATGAGCAGTTCTTC CASTSGGQLSYNEQFF
NA NA TRBJ1-5 TRBV6-5 TGTGCCAGCAGCCGAGGGGGGGGGAAGAATCAGCCCCAGCATTTT CASSRGGGKNQPQHF
few TRBD2 TRBJ2-7 TRBV5-4 TGTGCCAGCAGCTCTGCGGGAGGGAGCTCCTACGAGCAGTACTTC CASSSAGGSSYEQYF
NA TRBD1 TRBJ1-2 TRBV24-1 TGTGCCACCAGTGATTCCGGACAGGGGGTTGTGAATGGCTACACCTTC CATSDSGQGVVNGYTF
NA NA TRBJ1-1 TRBV7-2 TGTGCCAGCAGCTTAGAGCCCAACACTGAAGCTTTCTTT CASSLEPNTEAFF
NA NA TRBJ2-3 TRBV21-1 TGTGCCAGCAGCGAAGGGCCCACAGATACGCAGTATTTT CASSEGPTDTQYF
NA NA TRBJ2-1 TRBV19 TGTGCCAGTAGTATAGCCCTCCTAGGGGCCCAAAATGAGCAGTTCTTC CASSIALLGAQNEQFF
NA TRBD2 TRBJ2-3 TRBV7-2 TGTGCCAGCAGCCTGACTAGCGGAGGAGGCACAGATACGCAGTATTTT CASSLTSGGGTDTQYF
NA TRBD1 TRBJ2-5 TRBV6-2/TRBV6-3 TGTGCCAGCAGTTACGGGACAGTTGGGAAAGAGACCCAGTACTTC CASSYGTVGKETQYF
NA TRBD2 TRBJ2-1 TRBV27 TGTGCCACCCTGACTAGCGGGAGAGGCAATGAGCAGTTCTTC CATLTSGRGNEQFF
NA NA TRBJ2-2 TRBV11-2 TGTGCCAGCAGCTTATGGCGAGGTAGCACCGGGGAGCTGTTTTTT CASSLWRGSTGELFF
few TRBD1 TRBJ1-6 TRBV7-6 TGTGCCAGCAGCTGGGGGGGACAGGGTAATTCACCCCTCCACTTT CASSWGGQGNSPLHF
NA NA TRBJ2-5 TRBV7-9 TGTGCCAGCAGCTCAGTTGCCGGGAAAGAGACCCAGTACTTC CASSSVAGKETQYF
NA TRBD1 TRBJ1-6 TRBV5-1 TGCGCCAGCAGCTTGGTGACAGGGACCCTAGTTGATTCACCCCTCCACTTT CASSLVTGTLVDSPLHF
few TRBD1 TRBJ1-1 TRBV2 TGTGCCAGCAGTGGACAGGGAAACACTGAAGCTTTCTTT CASSGQGNTEAFF
NA NA TRBJ2-7 TRBV27 TGTGCCAGCAGTCCATTAGCCCGTTCCCCCTACGAGCAGTACTTC CASSPLARSPYEQYF
NA TRBD1 TRBJ1-5 TRBV19 TGTGCCAGTAGTTTTCCGACAGGGACCAAGAGCAGGAATCAGCCCCAGCATTTT CASSFPTGTKSRNQPQHF
few TRBD1 TRBJ2-1 TRBV6-6 TGTGCCAGCAGTTACGGGGACAGGGGCAATGAGCAGTTCTTC CASSYGDRGNEQFF